The sequence of this T cell receptor beta chain was determined in a study of OX40 agonist ivuxolimab in advanced cancers. Study context: Six ivuxolimab dose levels, 0.01 to 10 mg/kg, were given intravenously every 2 weeks. Earlier treatment with anti-PD-1, anti-PD-L1 or anti-CTLA-4 was permitted, and approximately 38% had received some.

The protocol was immunoSEQ multiplex PCR, while the TCRdb copy is restricted to in-frame clones and leaves out a portion. This table has approximately 74,000 clones, nearly 90% appearing once. Collection of blood occurred at baseline, at cycle 4 day 1, and at cycle 7 day 1. Sequenced here: CD4+ or CD8+ T cells sorted from blood, sampled in a trial of the OX40 agonist ivuxolimab. This clonotype was sampled from an adult with an advanced solid tumor such as melanoma, head and neck, liver or kidney cancer.

The CDR3 loop reads CASSLRGLAGGPDTQYF. The CDR3 nucleotides read TGTGCCAGCAGTTTACGAGGGCTAGCGGGAGGGCCAGATACGCAGTATTTT. The J gene is TRBJ2-3, the V gene TRBV28; TRBD2 aligns across 12 bases. The CDR3 has 17 residues. The germline V gene has CDR1 MDHEN and CDR2 SYDVKM. V dropped 2 bases and J dropped 4; count of bases not matched to a gene: 7.